This entry is about one TCR beta chain. Which antigen it targets is not known. Base-call qualities are not available, and no considerably larger clone is one nucleotide away. This sample was taken from a study of blood T cell repertoires in COVID-19 (TCRdb year 2020). For the study in its entirety: Collaborator samples came from the United States, Italy and Spain and covered acute and convalescent phases of COVID-19. The prospective study material was composed of cDNA or gDNA derived from T cells, B-cell-depleted T cells, or PBMCs. The dataset comprised deeply sampled blood TCRbeta repertoires from subjects exposed to, actively infected with, or recovered from COVID-19. The repertoires were made available in a free public database intended to serve as a resource for research on the immune response to SARS-CoV-2. The samples were drawn from the first 160 participants of the ongoing ImmuneRACE study and from 1,254 subjects provided by 6 global collaborators. A de-identified subject ID, COVID-19 status, age in years and sex were almost always included in the sample metadata. HLA class I and class II types, where available, came from metadata supplied by the sample provider rather than from assay-based typing.

Compared with germline, V lacks 5 bases and J lacks 3 bases; bases without a gene match: 7. CDR1 and CDR2 are drawn from the germline V gene: SNHLY, FYNNEI. From cysteine to phenylalanine, the CDR3 is 16 amino acids long. Only the CDR3 portion is preserved as DNA: 48 bases, with reading frame beginning at the first base. Study-level results and caveats: The quantity of clinical and demographic metadata differed by source and by participant and was supplied without curation.

Enrolling through a virtual design, the prospective study's participants ranged in age from roughly 18 to 95 years and lived across roughly 24 United States geographic areas. In the prospective study, participants were assigned to cohorts based on the clinical history participants reported in a screening survey and a study questionnaire. In the prospective study, mobile phlebotomists collected whole blood, serum and a nasopharyngeal or oropharyngeal swab from each participant. Prospective study participants could optionally give additional blood draws and questionnaires over an approximately 2-month period. Before DNA extraction, blood samples from the prospective study were shipped at room temperature or frozen. The immunoSEQ Assay, a bias-controlled multiplex PCR, was used to amplify TCRbeta CDR3 regions from genomic DNA. From the authors' description of their analysis: The number of nucleated cells in each sample was estimated by amplification of reference gene primers within the assay. Sequence reads were collapsed and filtered to measure the absolute abundance of every unique TCRbeta CDR3 rearrangement. Productive Simpson clonality was computed per sample as the square root of Simpson's diversity index over productive rearrangements. TCRdb provides this immuneACCESS table in a form limited to in-frame rearrangements. Some clones are lacking; in checked studies, under half of them reflect an unresolved V gene, and why the rest are absent is not known. V, J and clone size derive from that table, while D and trimming were established from the DNA sequence. The sample table contains approximately 260,000 clones; only one count was recorded for 87% of them. About 6% of the sample is taken by the ten largest.

This TCR came from a woman aged 25 to 39 with acute COVID-19. Recombination joined TRBV2 with TRBJ2-2; 9 junctional bases match TRBD2. Sequenced sample: PBMCs or T cells enriched from blood (not recorded which). Here the CDR3 is given as CASSNSSGGYTGELFF. The bases read TGTGCCAGCAGTAATAGTAGCGGGGGATACACCGGGGAGCTGTTTTTT.